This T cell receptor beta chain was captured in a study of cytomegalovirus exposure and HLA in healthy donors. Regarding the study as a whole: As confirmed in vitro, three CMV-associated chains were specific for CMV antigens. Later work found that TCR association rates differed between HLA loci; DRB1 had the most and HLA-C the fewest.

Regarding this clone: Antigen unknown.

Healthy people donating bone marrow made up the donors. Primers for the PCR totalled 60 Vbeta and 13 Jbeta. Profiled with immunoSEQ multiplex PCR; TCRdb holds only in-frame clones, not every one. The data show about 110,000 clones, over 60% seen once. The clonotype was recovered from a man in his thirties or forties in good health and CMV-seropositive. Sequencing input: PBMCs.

CDR3 protein: CSATGDRVWYF. CDR3 DNA: TGCAGCGCCACCGGGGACAGGGTGTGGTACTTC. The chain combines TRBV29-1 with TRBJ2-5, with TRBD1 matching 9 bases. This CDR3 contains 11 residues. The V and J ends lost 7 bases and 13 bases, in that order; junction bases with no gene match: 10. Germline CDR1 SQVTM, CDR2 ANQGSEA.